Sequencing of this T cell receptor (beta chain) was carried out in a study of read filtering for tumor transcriptome and immune sequencing. As concerns this clonotype: The junction and the germline gene differ at one end; a read error may be behind it.

The library was built from about 370 ng RNA with molecular barcoded adaptors for alpha/delta and beta/gamma chains. MiXCR, applied by TCRdb to the reads, yields one record per CDR3 protein. The profile shows roughly 25,000 distinct CDR3 sequences, roughly 20% of them singletons. The CDR3 consists of 16 residues. CDR1 and CDR2 from the germline V gene are KGHDR and SFDVKD. This TCR came from a donor at least 40 years old with multiple myeloma. The V gene is TRBV24-1, the J gene TRBJ1-1, with D maybe TRBD1 (5 bases). The specimen was a population of CD138-negative cells sorted from bone marrow. The CDR3 bases are TGTGACACCAGTGGCCCAGGGTCCACCCGTAGCACCGAAGCTTTCTTT. It yields the protein CDTSGPGSTRSTEAFF.